These T cell receptor beta chains were read from a single sample in a study of blood T cell repertoires in COVID-19. Sequencing was performed with immunoSEQ multiplex PCR; in TCRdb, only in-frame clones are kept and a portion is missing. The sample has 300,000 to 350,000 clones, approximately 91% seen once. The sequenced material came from peripheral blood. The receptors originated from a woman in her 70s with COVID-19, enrolled during active disease. Both conserved end residues are part of each CDR3.

j_call | v_call | cdr3_aa
TRBJ1-5 | TRBV19 | CASSTLRVSNQPQHF
TRBJ1-3 | TRBV15 | CATNIHLSGNTIYF
TRBJ1-2 | TRBV7-9 | CASSLVGTGGTNYGYTF
TRBJ2-7 | TRBV28 | CASSNRAYEQYF
TRBJ1-2 | TRBV14 | CASSPSPGESGYTF
TRBJ1-4 | TRBV19 | CASRERDRGQEKLFF
TRBJ1-2 | TRBV10-3 | CAIGTGLDYGYTF
TRBJ1-5 | TRBV6-6 | CASSPRVGAIGNQPQHF
TRBJ2-2 | TRBV10-1 | CASSDRGAAGELFF
TRBJ1-4 | TRBV14 | CASSQAPGQGNEKLFF
TRBJ2-3 | TRBV7-3 | CASSRVSGGGTDTQYF
TRBJ1-2 | TRBV19 | CASSIAQGSNGYTF
TRBJ1-6 | TRBV5-1 | CASSPGTVNSPLHF
TRBJ2-1 | TRBV10-1 | CASSPRAGALEQFF
TRBJ1-6 | TRBV7-9 | CASSLWGSAGDSPLHF
TRBJ2-2 | TRBV28 | CASSLRQFTGELFF
TRBJ1-1 | TRBV11-2 | CASSLVFGMGNTEAFF
TRBJ2-1 | TRBV19 | CASSRVTGTREQFF
TRBJ2-7 | TRBV7-2 | CASSLTGTSGGFSYEQYF
TRBJ1-1 | TRBV24-1 | CATSDGERDTEAFF
TRBJ2-7 | TRBV19 | CASSIDLGAGLYSYEQYF
TRBJ1-2 | TRBV19 | CASSYRQGSYYGYTF
TRBJ2-5 | TRBV4-1 | CASSQGRGGASGRETQYF
TRBJ1-1 | TRBV21-1 | CASNAARDREAGTEAFF
TRBJ2-1 | TRBV19 | CATTPVGGGGLEQFF
TRBJ2-3 | TRBV9 | CASSVASIAVTDTQYF
TRBJ2-3 | TRBV5-1 | CASSPGGPEDTQYF
TRBJ1-6 | TRBV19 | CASSTQGLDSPLHF